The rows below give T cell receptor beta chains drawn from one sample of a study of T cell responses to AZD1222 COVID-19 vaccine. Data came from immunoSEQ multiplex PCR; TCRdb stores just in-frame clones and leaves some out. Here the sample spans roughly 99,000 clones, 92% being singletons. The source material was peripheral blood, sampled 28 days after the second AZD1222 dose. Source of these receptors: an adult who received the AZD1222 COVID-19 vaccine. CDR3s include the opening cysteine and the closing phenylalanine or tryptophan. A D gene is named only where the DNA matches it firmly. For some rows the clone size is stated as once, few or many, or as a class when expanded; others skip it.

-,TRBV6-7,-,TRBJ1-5,CASRDNQGLSNQPQHF,TGTGCCAGTAGGGATAACCAGGGGTTAAGCAATCAGCCCCAGCATTTT
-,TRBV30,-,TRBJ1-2,CAWSDWQGNYGYTF,TGTGCCTGGAGTGACTGGCAGGGCAACTATGGCTACACCTTC
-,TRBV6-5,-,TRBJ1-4,CASGRQTTNEKLFF,TGTGCCAGCGGGAGACAGACAACTAATGAAAAACTGTTTTTT
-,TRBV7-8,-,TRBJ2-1,CASSRYSAGLRDPGNNEQFF,TGTGCCAGCAGCCGATACTCGGCGGGTCTGCGGGACCCCGGGAACAATGAGCAGTTCTTC
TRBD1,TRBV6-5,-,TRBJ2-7,CASSRQGDNEQYF,TGTGCCAGCAGTCGACAGGGAGACAACGAGCAGTACTTC
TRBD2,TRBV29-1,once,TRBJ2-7,CSVEDPSGGPYEQYF,TGCAGCGTTGAAGATCCGAGCGGGGGACCCTACGAGCAGTACTTC
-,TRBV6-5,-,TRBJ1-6,CASSHTGSRNSPLHF,TGTGCCAGCAGCCACACAGGGTCGAGGAATTCACCCCTCCACTTT
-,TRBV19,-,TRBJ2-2,CASSLRAGELFF,TGTGCCAGTAGCCTTCGCGCCGGGGAGCTGTTTTTT
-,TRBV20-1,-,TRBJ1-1,CSARNTEAFF,TGCAGTGCCCGAAACACTGAAGCTTTCTTT
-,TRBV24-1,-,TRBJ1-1,CATSDPRAGKDTEAFF,TGTGCCACCAGTGATCCCAGGGCTGGGAAGGACACTGAAGCTTTCTTT
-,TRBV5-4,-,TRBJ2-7,CASSLTGSYEQYF,TGTGCCAGCAGCTTGACAGGCTCCTACGAGCAGTACTTC
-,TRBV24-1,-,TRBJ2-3,CATSLGNTQYF,TGTGCCACCAGTCTAGGAAATACGCAGTATTTT
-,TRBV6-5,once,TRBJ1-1,CASSGRTTNTEAFF,TGTGCCAGCAGCGGTCGGACGACTAACACTGAAGCTTTCTTT
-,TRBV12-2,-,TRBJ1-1,CAIFHGGANTEAFF,TGTGCAATCTTCCACGGGGGGGCAAACACTGAAGCTTTCTTT
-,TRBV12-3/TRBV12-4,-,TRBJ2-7,CASSLATTYEQYF,TGTGCCAGCAGTTTAGCAACAACCTACGAGCAGTACTTC
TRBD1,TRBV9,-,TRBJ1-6,CASSGQGADNSPLHF,TGTGCCAGCAGTGGACAGGGGGCAGATAATTCACCCCTCCACTTT
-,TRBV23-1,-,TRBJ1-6,CASSRRGDSPLHF,TGCGCCAGCAGTAGACGGGGGGATTCACCCCTCCACTTT
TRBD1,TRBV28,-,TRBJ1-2,CASSRDRGTYGYTF,TGTGCCAGCAGTAGAGACAGGGGAACCTATGGCTACACCTTC
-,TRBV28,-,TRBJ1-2,CASRLSDVGADGYTF,TGTGCCAGCAGACTATCCGACGTCGGGGCTGATGGCTACACCTTC
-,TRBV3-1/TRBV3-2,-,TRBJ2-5,CASSQDVSSRKTQYF,TGTGCCAGCAGCCAAGATGTGTCCAGTAGAAAGACCCAGTACTTC
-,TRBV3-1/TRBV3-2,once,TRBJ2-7,CASSQGGAGPHEQYF,TGTGCCAGCAGCCAAGGGGGGGCAGGGCCCCACGAGCAGTACTTC
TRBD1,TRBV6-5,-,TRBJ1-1,CASGTGATEAFF,TGTGCCAGCGGAACAGGGGCCACTGAAGCTTTCTTT
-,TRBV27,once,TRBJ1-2,CASSLSPGWSYGYTF,TGTGCCAGCAGTTTATCACCAGGGTGGAGCTATGGCTACACCTTC
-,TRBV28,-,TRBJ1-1,CSGQTLGTEAFF,TGTTCAGGGCAGACCCTTGGGACTGAAGCTTTCTTT
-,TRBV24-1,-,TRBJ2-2,CATSPTANHRQNTGELFF,TGTGCCACCAGCCCGACAGCCAATCACCGACAGAACACCGGGGAGCTGTTTTTT
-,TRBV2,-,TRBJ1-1,CASSDTGTGNTEAFF,TGTGCCAGCAGTGACACGGGGACGGGGAACACTGAAGCTTTCTTT
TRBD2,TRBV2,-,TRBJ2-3,CASRGSAGGSTDTQYF,TGTGCCAGCAGGGGTTCGGCGGGAGGGAGCACAGATACGCAGTATTTT
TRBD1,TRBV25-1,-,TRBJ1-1,CASRDRRNTEAFF,TGTGCCAGCAGGGACAGGAGGAACACTGAAGCTTTCTTT
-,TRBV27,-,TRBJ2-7,CASSPSAGATAYEQYF,TGTGCCAGCAGTCCCAGCGCAGGGGCCACCGCCTACGAGCAGTACTTC
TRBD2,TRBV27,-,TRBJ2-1,CASSSRLAGGRYNEQFF,TGTGCCAGCAGTTCCCGACTAGCGGGAGGGCGTTACAATGAGCAGTTCTTC
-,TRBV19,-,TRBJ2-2,CASTYSTVTGELFF,TGTGCCAGTACCTACTCGACAGTCACCGGGGAGCTGTTTTTT
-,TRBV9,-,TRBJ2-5,CASSVVGMRGQETQYF,TGTGCCAGCAGCGTAGTTGGAATGAGGGGCCAAGAGACCCAGTACTTC
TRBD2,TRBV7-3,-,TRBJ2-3,CASSLTSGGVDTQYF,TGTGCCAGCAGCTTGACTAGCGGGGGGGTCGATACGCAGTATTTT